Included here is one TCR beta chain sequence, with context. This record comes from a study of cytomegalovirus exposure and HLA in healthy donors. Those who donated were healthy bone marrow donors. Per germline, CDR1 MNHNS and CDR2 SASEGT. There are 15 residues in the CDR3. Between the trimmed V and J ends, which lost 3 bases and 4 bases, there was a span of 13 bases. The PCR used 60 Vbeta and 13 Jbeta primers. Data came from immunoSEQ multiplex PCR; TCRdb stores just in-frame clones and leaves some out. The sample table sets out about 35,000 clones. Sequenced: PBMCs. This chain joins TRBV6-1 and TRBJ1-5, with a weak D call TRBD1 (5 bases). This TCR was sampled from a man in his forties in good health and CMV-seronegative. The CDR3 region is CASSDRVLGNQPQHF. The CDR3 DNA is TGTGCCAGCAGTGACAGGGTATTAGGGAATCAGCCCCAGCATTTT.